Below, 3 T cell receptor beta chains from the same sample are listed, as sequenced in a study of cytomegalovirus exposure and HLA in healthy donors. Vbeta (60) and Jbeta (13) primers were used in the PCR. The method was immunoSEQ multiplex PCR; TCRdb's version includes in-frame clones alone and lacks a portion of them. Counted here are fewer than 250,000 clones, around 80% occurring once; the ten biggest clones make up approximately 3.8%. Material: PBMCs. The receptors originated from a male donor in good health and CMV-seronegative.

This clone appeared a single time. The rearrangement joins TRBV19 to TRBJ2-1; D is unresolved. V was pared by 6 bases and J by 5 bases, with 11 bases between. The V gene's germline CDR1 is LNHDA and CDR2 SQIVND (reference sequence). There are 13 residues in the CDR3. The chain's CDR3 is CASRTSTDNEQFF. The CDR3 region has the DNA TGTGCCAGTAGAACGTCTACGGACAATGAGCAGTTCTTC.

This clone occurred once. V is TRBV10-1 and J is TRBJ2-7, with 7 positions matching TRBD1. CDR1 and CDR2 from the germline V gene are WNHNN and SYGVQD (reference sequence). This CDR3 is 14 amino acids long. V lost 2 bases and J lost 3; bases outside the gene matches: 4. CDR3 region: CASSETGENYEQYF. In DNA, the CDR3 is TGCGCCAGCAGTGAGACAGGGGAAAACTACGAGCAGTACTTC.

This sequence joins TRBV4-2 and TRBJ2-7, with D possibly matching TRBD1 (6 bases). Germline CDR1 is LGHNA and CDR2 is YNFKEQ. The CDR3 is made up of 18 amino acids. Trimming cost V 0 bases and J 3 bases, with 21 bases left between them. The CDR3 sequence: CASSQDSSYRVGLYEQYF. The CDR3 DNA sequence: TGTGCCAGCAGCCAAGATAGTTCGTACAGGGTTGGACTCTACGAGCAGTACTTC.